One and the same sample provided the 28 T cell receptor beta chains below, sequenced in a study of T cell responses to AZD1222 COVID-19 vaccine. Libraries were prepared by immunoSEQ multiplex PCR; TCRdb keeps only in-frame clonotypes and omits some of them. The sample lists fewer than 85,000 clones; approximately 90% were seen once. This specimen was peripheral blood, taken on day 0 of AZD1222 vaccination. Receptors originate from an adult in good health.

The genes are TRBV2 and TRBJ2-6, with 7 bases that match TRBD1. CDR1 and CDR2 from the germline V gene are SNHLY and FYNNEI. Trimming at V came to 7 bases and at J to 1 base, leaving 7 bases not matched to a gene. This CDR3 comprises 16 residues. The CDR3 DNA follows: TGTGCCAGCACAAGACAGGGAACGTCTGGGGCCAACGTCCTGACTTTC. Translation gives CASTRQGTSGANVLTF.

The CDR3 loop is CASRVAEKLFF. The CDR3 DNA reads TGTGCCAGCAGGGTGGCTGAAAAACTGTTTTTT. V usage is TRBV28 and J usage is TRBJ1-4; no clear D. The ends were cut back, 6 bases at V and 7 bases at J, with 6 bases in the middle. This CDR3 has 11 residues. Per germline, CDR1 MDHEN and CDR2 SYDVKM. Filled out from reference TRBV28 and TRBJ1-4, the complete variable domain reads DVKVTQSSRYLVKRTGEKVFLECVQDMDHENMFWYRQDPGLGLRLIYFSYDVKMKEKGDIPEGYSVSREKKERFSLILESASTNQTSMYLCASRVAEKLFFGSGTQLSVL.

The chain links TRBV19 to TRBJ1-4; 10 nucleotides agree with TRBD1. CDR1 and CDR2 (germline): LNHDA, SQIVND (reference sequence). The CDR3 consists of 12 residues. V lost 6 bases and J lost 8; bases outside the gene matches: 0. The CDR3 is CASRDRGEKLFF. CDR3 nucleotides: TGTGCCAGTAGGGACAGGGGGGAAAAACTGTTTTTT.

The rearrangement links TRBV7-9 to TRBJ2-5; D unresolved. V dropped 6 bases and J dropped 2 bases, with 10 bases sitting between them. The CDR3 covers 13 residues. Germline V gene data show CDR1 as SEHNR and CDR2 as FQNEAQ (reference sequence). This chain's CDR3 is CASRNPKQETQYF. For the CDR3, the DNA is TGTGCCAGCAGAAACCCGAAACAAGAGACCCAGTACTTC.

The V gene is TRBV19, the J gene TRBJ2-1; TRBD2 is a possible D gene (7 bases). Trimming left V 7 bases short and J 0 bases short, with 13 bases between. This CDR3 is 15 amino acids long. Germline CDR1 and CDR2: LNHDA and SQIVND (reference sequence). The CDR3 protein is CASTVRGGSYNEQFF. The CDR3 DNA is TGTGCCAGTACCGTTAGGGGGGGCTCCTACAATGAGCAGTTCTTC.

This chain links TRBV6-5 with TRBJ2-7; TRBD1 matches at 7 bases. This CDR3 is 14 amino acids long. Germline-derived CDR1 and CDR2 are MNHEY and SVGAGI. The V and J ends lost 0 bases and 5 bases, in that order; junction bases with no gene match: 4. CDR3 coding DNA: TGTGCCAGCAGTTACTCCAGGGGGTTAGACGAGCAGTACTTC. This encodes CASSYSRGLDEQYF.

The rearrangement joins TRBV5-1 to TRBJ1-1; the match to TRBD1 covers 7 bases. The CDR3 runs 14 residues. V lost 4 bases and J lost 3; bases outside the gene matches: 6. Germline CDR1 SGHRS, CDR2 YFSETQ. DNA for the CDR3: TGCGCCAGCAGCGGCGGGACAGCCTACACTGAAGCTTTCTTT. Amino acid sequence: CASSGGTAYTEAFF.

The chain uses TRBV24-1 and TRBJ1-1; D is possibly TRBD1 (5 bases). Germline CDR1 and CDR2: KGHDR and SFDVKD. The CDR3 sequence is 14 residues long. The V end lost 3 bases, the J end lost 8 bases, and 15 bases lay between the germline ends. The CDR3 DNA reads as TGTGCCACCAGTGATACAACGACAGTAAAAGAAGCTTTCTTT. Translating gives CATSDTTTVKEAFF.

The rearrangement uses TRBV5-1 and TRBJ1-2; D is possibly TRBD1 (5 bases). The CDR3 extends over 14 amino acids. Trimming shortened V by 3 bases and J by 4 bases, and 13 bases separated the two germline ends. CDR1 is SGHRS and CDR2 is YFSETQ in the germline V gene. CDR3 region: CASSSAGGGYGYTF. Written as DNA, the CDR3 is TGCGCCAGCAGCTCGGCCGGGGGAGGCTATGGCTACACCTTC.

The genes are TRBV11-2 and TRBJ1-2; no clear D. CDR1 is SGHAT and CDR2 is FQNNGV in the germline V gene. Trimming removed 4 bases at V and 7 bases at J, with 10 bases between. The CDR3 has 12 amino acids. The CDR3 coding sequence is TGTGCCAGCAGCTACGACGGGGTTGGCTACACCTTC. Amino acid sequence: CASSYDGVGYTF.

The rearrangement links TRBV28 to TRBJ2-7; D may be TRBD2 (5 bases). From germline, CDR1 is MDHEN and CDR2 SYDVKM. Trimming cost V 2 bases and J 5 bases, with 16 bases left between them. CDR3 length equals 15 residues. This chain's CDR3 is CASSLAKTGRDEQYF. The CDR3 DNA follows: TGTGCCAGCAGTTTAGCTAAGACTGGGAGAGACGAGCAGTACTTC.

The CDR3 DNA reads as TGTGCCAGCAGTCTCGCCACCTATGGCTACACCTTC. This translates into CASSLATYGYTF. The chain links TRBV12-3 or TRBV12-4 to TRBJ1-2; D gene unclear. V shed 5 bases and J shed 4 bases, with 8 bases lying between them. CDR3 length: 12 amino acids.

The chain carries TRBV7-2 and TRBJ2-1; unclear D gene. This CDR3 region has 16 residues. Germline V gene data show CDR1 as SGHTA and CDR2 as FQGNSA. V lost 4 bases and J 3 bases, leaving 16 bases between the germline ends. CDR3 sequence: CASSSAFWRNYNEQFF. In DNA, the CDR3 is TGTGCCAGCAGCTCCGCGTTCTGGCGGAACTACAATGAGCAGTTCTTC.

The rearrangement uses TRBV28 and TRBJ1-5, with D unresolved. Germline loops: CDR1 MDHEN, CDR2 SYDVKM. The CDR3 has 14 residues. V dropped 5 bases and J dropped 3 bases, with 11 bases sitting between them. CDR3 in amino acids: CASSREKNNQPQHF. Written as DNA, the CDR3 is TGTGCCAGCAGTAGGGAGAAAAACAATCAGCCCCAGCATTTT.

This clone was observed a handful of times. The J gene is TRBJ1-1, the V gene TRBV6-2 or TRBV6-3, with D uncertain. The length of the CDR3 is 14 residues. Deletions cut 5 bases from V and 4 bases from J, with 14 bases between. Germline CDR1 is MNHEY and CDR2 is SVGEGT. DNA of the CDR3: TGTGCCAGCAGTGAGGGTCGACTCTCCACTGAAGCTTTCTTT. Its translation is CASSEGRLSTEAFF.

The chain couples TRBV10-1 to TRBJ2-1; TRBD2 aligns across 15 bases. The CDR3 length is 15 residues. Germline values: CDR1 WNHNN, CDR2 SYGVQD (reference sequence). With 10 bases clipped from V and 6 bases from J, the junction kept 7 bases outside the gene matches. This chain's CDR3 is CATQKGLAGGNEQFF. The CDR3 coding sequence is TGCGCCACCCAAAAGGGACTAGCGGGAGGCAATGAGCAGTTCTTC.

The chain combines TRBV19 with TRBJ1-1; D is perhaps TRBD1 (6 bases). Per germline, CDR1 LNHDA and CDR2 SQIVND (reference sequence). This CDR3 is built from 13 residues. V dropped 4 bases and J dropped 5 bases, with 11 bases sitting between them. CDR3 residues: CASSSTGRTEAFF. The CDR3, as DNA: TGTGCCAGTAGTAGTACAGGGAGAACTGAAGCTTTCTTT. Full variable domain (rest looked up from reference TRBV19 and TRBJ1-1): DGGITQSPKYLFRKEGQNVTLSCEQNLNHDAMYWYRQDPGQGLRLIYYSQIVNDFQKGDIAEGYSVSREKKESFPLTVTSAQKNPTAFYLCASSSTGRTEAFFGQGTRLTVV.

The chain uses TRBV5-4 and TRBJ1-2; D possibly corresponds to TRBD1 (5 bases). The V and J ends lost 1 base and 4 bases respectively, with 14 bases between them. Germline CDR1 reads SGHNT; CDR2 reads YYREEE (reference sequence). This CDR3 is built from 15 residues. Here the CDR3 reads CASSLYTGHLYGYTF. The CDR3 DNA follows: TGTGCCAGCAGCTTGTATACAGGCCACCTCTATGGCTACACCTTC. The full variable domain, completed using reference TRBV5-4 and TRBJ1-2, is ETGVTQSPTHLIKTRGQQVTLRCSSQSGHNTVSWYQQALGQGPQFIFQYYREEENGRGNFPPRFSGLQFPNYSSELNVNALELDDSALYLCASSLYTGHLYGYTFGSGTRLTVV.

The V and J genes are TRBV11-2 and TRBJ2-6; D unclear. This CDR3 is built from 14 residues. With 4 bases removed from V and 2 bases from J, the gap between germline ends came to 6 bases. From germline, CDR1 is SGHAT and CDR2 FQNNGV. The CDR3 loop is CASSSLAGANVLTF. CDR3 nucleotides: TGTGCCAGCAGCTCCTTAGCTGGGGCCAACGTCCTGACTTTC. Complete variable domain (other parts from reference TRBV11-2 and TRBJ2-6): EAGVAQSPRYKIIEKRQSVAFWCNPISGHATLYWYQQILGQGPKLLIQFQNNGVVDDSQLPKDRFSAERLKGVDSTLKIQPAKLEDSAVYLCASSSLAGANVLTFGAGSRLTVL.

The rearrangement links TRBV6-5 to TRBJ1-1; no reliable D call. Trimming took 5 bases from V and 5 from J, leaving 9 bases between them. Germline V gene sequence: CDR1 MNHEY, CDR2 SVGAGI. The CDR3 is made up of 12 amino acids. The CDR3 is CASSRPGTEAFF. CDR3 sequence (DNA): TGTGCCAGCAGTCGGCCTGGTACTGAAGCTTTCTTT.

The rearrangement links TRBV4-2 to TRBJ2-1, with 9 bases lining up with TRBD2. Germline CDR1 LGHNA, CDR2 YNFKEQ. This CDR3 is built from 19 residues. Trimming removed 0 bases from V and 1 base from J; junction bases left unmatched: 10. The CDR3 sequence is CASSQELALAGPSYNEQFF. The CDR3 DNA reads TGTGCCAGCAGCCAAGAGCTGGCCCTAGCGGGACCTTCCTACAATGAGCAGTTCTTC.

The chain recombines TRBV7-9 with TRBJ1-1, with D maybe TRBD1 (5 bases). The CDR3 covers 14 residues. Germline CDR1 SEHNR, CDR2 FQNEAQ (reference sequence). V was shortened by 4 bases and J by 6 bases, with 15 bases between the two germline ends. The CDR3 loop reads CASSWDGTLPEAFF. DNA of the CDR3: TGTGCCAGCAGCTGGGACGGTACGTTACCTGAAGCTTTCTTT. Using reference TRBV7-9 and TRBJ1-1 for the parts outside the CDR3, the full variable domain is DTGVSQNPRHKITKRGQNVTFRCDPISEHNRLYWYRQTLGQGPEFLTYFQNEAQLEKSRLLSDRFSAERPKGSFSTLEIQRTEQGDSAMYLCASSWDGTLPEAFFGQGTRLTVV.

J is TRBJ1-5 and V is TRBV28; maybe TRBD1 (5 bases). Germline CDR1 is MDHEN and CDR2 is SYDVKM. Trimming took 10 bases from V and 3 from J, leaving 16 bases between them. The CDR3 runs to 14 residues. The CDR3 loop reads CAIARGTANQPQHF. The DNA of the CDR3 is TGTGCCATCGCACGGGGGACGGCCAATCAGCCCCAGCATTTT.

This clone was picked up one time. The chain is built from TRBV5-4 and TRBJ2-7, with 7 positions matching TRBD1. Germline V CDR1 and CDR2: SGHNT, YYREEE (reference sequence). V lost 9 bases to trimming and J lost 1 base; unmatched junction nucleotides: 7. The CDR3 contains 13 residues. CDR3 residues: CAIHRDRSYEQYF. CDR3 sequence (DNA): TGTGCCATACACCGGGACAGATCCTACGAGCAGTACTTC.

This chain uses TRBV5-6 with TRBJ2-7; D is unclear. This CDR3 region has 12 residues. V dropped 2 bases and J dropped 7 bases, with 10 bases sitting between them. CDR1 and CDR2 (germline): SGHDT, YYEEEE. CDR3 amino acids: CASSLYRREQYF. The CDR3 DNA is TGTGCCAGCAGCTTATATCGTCGGGAGCAGTACTTC.

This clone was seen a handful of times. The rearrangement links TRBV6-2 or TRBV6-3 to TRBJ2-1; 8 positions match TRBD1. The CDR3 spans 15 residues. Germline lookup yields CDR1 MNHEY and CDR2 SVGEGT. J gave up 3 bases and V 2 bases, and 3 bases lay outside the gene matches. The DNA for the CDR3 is TGTGCCAGCAGTTACGACACAGGGGGCTACAATGAGCAGTTCTTC. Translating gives CASSYDTGGYNEQFF.

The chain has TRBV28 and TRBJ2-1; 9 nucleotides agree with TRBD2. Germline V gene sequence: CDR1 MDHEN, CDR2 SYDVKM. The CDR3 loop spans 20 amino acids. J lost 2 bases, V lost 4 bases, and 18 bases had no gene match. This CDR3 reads CASSSSSLYRTSEAYNEQFF. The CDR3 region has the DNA TGTGCCAGCAGTTCCAGCTCCCTCTACCGGACTAGCGAGGCCTACAATGAGCAGTTCTTC.

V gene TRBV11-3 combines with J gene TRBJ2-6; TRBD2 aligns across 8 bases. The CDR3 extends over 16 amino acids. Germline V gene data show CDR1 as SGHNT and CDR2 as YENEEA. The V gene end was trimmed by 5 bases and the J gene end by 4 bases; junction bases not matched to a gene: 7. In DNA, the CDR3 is TGTGCCAGCAGCCGTGGCGGGGGGCTAGGGGCCAACGTCCTGACTTTC. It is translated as CASSRGGGLGANVLTF. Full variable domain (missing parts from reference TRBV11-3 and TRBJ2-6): EAGVVQSPRYKIIEKKQPVAFWCNPISGHNTLYWYLQNLGQGPELLIRYENEEAVDDSQLPKDRFSAERLKGVDSTLKIQPAELGDSAVYLCASSRGGGLGANVLTFGAGSRLTVL.